This TCR beta chain was sequenced for a study of blood T cell repertoires in COVID-19. Here immunoSEQ multiplex PCR was the method, and the copy in TCRdb shows in-frame clones only, minus some. The data hold approximately 150,000 clones, with 81% observed a single time. The V gene's germline CDR1 is LGHNA and CDR2 YNFKEQ. With 0 bases removed from V and 3 bases from J, the gap between germline ends came to 8 bases. The CDR3 is 15 residues long. The sequence was collected from a man aged 60-69 years with active or convalescent COVID-19. This chain links TRBV4-2 with TRBJ1-4; D call uncertain. The source material was peripheral blood. This CDR3 is CASSQERLANEKLFF. In DNA, the CDR3 is TGTGCCAGCAGCCAAGAGAGGTTAGCTAATGAAAAACTGTTTTTT.